A selection of T cell receptor beta chains follows, all from one sample in a study of blood T cell repertoires in COVID-19. Measured with immunoSEQ multiplex PCR; TCRdb has only the in-frame clones, and not every one. The profile shows 100,000 to 120,000 clones, 75% to 90% of them singletons. Sequencing was performed on peripheral blood. Every receptor here comes from a woman aged 40 to 50 with acute or convalescent COVID-19. CDR3s leave out the opening cysteine and the closing phenylalanine or tryptophan. Fields, in order: V gene, clone size, J gene, D gene, CDR3 protein. A D gene is named only where the DNA matches it firmly. Clone size appears in some rows only: once, few, many, or a class for an expanded clone.

v_call: TRBV7-8; clone_size: NA; j_call: TRBJ1-1; d_call: NA; cdr3_aa: ASSYREGDTEAF
v_call: TRBV5-6; clone_size: NA; j_call: TRBJ2-2; d_call: NA; cdr3_aa: ASSLVRSGELF
v_call: TRBV7-9; clone_size: NA; j_call: TRBJ2-2; d_call: TRBD1; cdr3_aa: ASSKGTGNTGELF
v_call: TRBV19; clone_size: NA; j_call: TRBJ2-5; d_call: TRBD1; cdr3_aa: ASSDQQGAKETQY
v_call: TRBV19; clone_size: NA; j_call: TRBJ2-3; d_call: NA; cdr3_aa: ASSLGPGDTQY
v_call: TRBV7-2; clone_size: NA; j_call: TRBJ1-6; d_call: NA; cdr3_aa: ASSSTGFNSPLH
v_call: TRBV18; clone_size: NA; j_call: TRBJ1-2; d_call: NA; cdr3_aa: ASSPPPQDYGYT
v_call: TRBV30; clone_size: NA; j_call: TRBJ1-1; d_call: NA; cdr3_aa: AWQVRDRAF
v_call: TRBV5-1; clone_size: NA; j_call: TRBJ2-7; d_call: TRBD1; cdr3_aa: ASSWRQGAYEQY
v_call: TRBV19; clone_size: NA; j_call: TRBJ2-7; d_call: TRBD2; cdr3_aa: ASSIGEGYEQY
v_call: TRBV7-9; clone_size: NA; j_call: TRBJ1-1; d_call: NA; cdr3_aa: ASSRGPGVGNTEAF
v_call: TRBV2; clone_size: once; j_call: TRBJ1-5; d_call: NA; cdr3_aa: ASSVGRQQEPQH
v_call: TRBV28; clone_size: NA; j_call: TRBJ1-2; d_call: NA; cdr3_aa: ASSFPGKNYGYT
v_call: TRBV6-6; clone_size: NA; j_call: TRBJ1-2; d_call: NA; cdr3_aa: ASSSRFYGYT
v_call: TRBV10-2; clone_size: NA; j_call: TRBJ1-1; d_call: TRBD1; cdr3_aa: ASLPIRDRGPNTEAF
v_call: TRBV7-2; clone_size: NA; j_call: TRBJ2-7; d_call: NA; cdr3_aa: ASSPAGNPYEQY
v_call: TRBV30; clone_size: NA; j_call: TRBJ2-1; d_call: TRBD2; cdr3_aa: AWRPTGTTGGEQF
v_call: TRBV4-3; clone_size: NA; j_call: TRBJ2-7; d_call: NA; cdr3_aa: ASSRTPGQGPYEQY
v_call: TRBV6-5; clone_size: NA; j_call: TRBJ1-6; d_call: NA; cdr3_aa: ASSYADRPGGSPLH
v_call: TRBV24-1; clone_size: once; j_call: TRBJ2-2; d_call: NA; cdr3_aa: ATSDSPGLWELF
v_call: TRBV15; clone_size: NA; j_call: TRBJ1-5; d_call: NA; cdr3_aa: ATSREAGSGNQPQH
v_call: TRBV7-9; clone_size: NA; j_call: TRBJ2-6; d_call: NA; cdr3_aa: ASSLVRSGANVLT
v_call: TRBV7-6; clone_size: NA; j_call: TRBJ2-7; d_call: NA; cdr3_aa: ASSRGGRGPYEQY
v_call: TRBV19; clone_size: NA; j_call: TRBJ1-4; d_call: NA; cdr3_aa: ASSPPGGIWEKLF
v_call: TRBV4-1; clone_size: NA; j_call: TRBJ2-3; d_call: NA; cdr3_aa: ASSQVGRGGPDTQY
v_call: TRBV27; clone_size: NA; j_call: TRBJ1-2; d_call: NA; cdr3_aa: ASSLSNQAGGYT
v_call: TRBV5-6; clone_size: few; j_call: TRBJ1-2; d_call: TRBD1; cdr3_aa: ASSFRDRDTYGYT
v_call: TRBV30; clone_size: NA; j_call: TRBJ2-5; d_call: TRBD2; cdr3_aa: AWRRTSGLQETQY
v_call: TRBV1; clone_size: NA; j_call: TRBJ2-3; d_call: NA; cdr3_aa: TSSQVGNTITDTQY
v_call: TRBV3-1/TRBV3-2; clone_size: NA; j_call: TRBJ1-4; d_call: TRBD1; cdr3_aa: ASSQDWRGQRNEKLF
v_call: TRBV3-1/TRBV3-2; clone_size: NA; j_call: TRBJ2-1; d_call: TRBD2; cdr3_aa: ASSHVVARGGYYNEQF
v_call: TRBV30; clone_size: NA; j_call: TRBJ1-5; d_call: NA; cdr3_aa: AWSVGQLDQPQH
v_call: TRBV11-2; clone_size: NA; j_call: TRBJ1-2; d_call: NA; cdr3_aa: ASSLGSGYT
v_call: TRBV6-2/TRBV6-3; clone_size: NA; j_call: TRBJ2-2; d_call: TRBD2; cdr3_aa: ASSPGGRELF
v_call: TRBV19; clone_size: NA; j_call: TRBJ1-1; d_call: NA; cdr3_aa: ASSFRTALPQGAF
v_call: TRBV19; clone_size: NA; j_call: TRBJ1-2; d_call: NA; cdr3_aa: ASTLEEGFNYGYT
v_call: TRBV7-2; clone_size: NA; j_call: TRBJ2-7; d_call: TRBD2; cdr3_aa: ASSERAGGSYEQY